A single sample gave rise to the 26 T cell receptor beta chains below, sequenced in a study of human CD8 memory T cell subsets. UMI-labeled 5' RACE was the method by which TCR beta libraries were made. TCRdb reprocessed the 5' RACE reads, with one entry per CDR3 protein and no DNA. Recorded here are around 4,300 distinct CDR3 sequences; the top ten clones represent 25% to 35%. Sequences were obtained from CD8+ T cells from PBMCs. The receptors stem from a human donor in good health.

CDR3: CASWDRMENEQFF. The chain has TRBV6-1 and TRBJ2-1; the TCRdb call, TRBD1, lacks DNA for checking. Germline lookup yields CDR1 MNHNS and CDR2 SASEGT. The CDR3 covers 13 residues.

The genes are TRBV5-4 and TRBJ2-3; the TCRdb call, TRBD2, lacks DNA for checking. This CDR3 is 16 amino acids long. CDR1 and CDR2 (germline): SGHNT, YYREEE (reference sequence). The CDR3 reads CASSLEGLADADTQYF.

The chain recombines TRBV24-1 with TRBJ2-3; TCRdb's D call of TRBD1 is untestable without DNA. The length of the CDR3 is 14 residues. Germline CDR1 and CDR2: KGHDR and SFDVKD. CDR3 residues: CATSDWGGSSTQYF.

This clonotype is deemed large (0.1 to 1%) by its frequency. The V call is TRBV7-9, the J call TRBJ2-5; without DNA, the TCRdb call of TRBD2 cannot be checked. The CDR3 is 14 amino acids. Germline V CDR1 and CDR2: SEHNR, FQNEAQ (reference sequence). CDR3 region: CASSPGLLYETQYF.

The rearrangement uses TRBV6-5 and TRBJ2-2; TCRdb returns TRBD1, unconfirmable since there is no DNA. The germline V gene encodes CDR1 MNHEY and CDR2 SVGAGI. The CDR3 totals 13 residues. The CDR3: CASSTREAGELFF.

This chain uses TRBV7-6 with TRBJ2-1; TCRdb indicates TRBD2, and absent DNA this call remains unverified. The CDR3 length is 15 residues. Germline CDR1 is SGHVS and CDR2 is FNYEAQ. The CDR3 spells CASSQGLAAYNEQFF.

This clonotype shows up as medium-sized by frequency. This sequence joins TRBV5-1 and TRBJ1-1. Germline assignment: CDR1 SGHRS and CDR2 YFSETQ. There are 11 residues in the CDR3. CDR3 residues: CASSSSEETFF.

The chain couples TRBV2 to TRBJ2-7. Per the germline V gene, CDR1 is SNHLY and CDR2 is FYNNEI. CDR3 length: 14 residues. This CDR3 is CASSETRVRYEQYF.

The CDR3 here is CASSTPRDRGRSSNQPQHF. The J gene is TRBJ1-5, the V gene TRBV19; TCRdb outputs TRBD1, but without DNA this stays unchecked. Germline V gives CDR1 LNHDA, CDR2 SQIVND (reference sequence). The CDR3 extends over 19 amino acids.

The gene calls are TRBV20-1 and TRBJ1-5; TCRdb's D call, TRBD1, is unchecked because there is no DNA. The CDR3 length is 14 residues. Germline V gene sequence: CDR1 DFQATT, CDR2 SNEGSKA (reference sequence). CDR3 sequence: CSALTREPNQPQHF.

The genes are TRBV12-3 or TRBV12-4 and TRBJ2-7. This CDR3 spans 14 amino acids. The CDR3 spells CASSCCLSSYEQYF.

V gene TRBV19 combines with J gene TRBJ2-2; absent DNA, TCRdb's TRBD1 call cannot be checked. The CDR3 is 14 amino acids. Germline assignment: CDR1 LNHDA and CDR2 SQIVND (reference sequence). The chain's CDR3 is CASTPGRNTGELFF.

Judged by frequency, this clonotype is medium-sized. The chain carries TRBV14 and TRBJ2-2. The CDR3 contains 15 residues. The germline CDR1 and CDR2 sequences are SGHDN and FVKESK. Here the CDR3 reads CASSQLLEQVGELFF.

V is TRBV4-1 and J is TRBJ2-2; the D gene TCRdb calls, TRBD1, cannot be checked with no DNA. The V gene's germline CDR1 is MGHRA and CDR2 YSYEKL. The length of the CDR3 is 16 residues. CDR3 amino acids: CASSQGPGGAGGELFF.

The rearrangement links TRBV6-6 to TRBJ2-1; TCRdb gives TRBD2 as the D gene, but with no DNA this cannot be confirmed. The CDR3 runs 18 residues. Looked up from germline, CDR1 is MNHNY and CDR2 is SVGAGI (reference sequence). The CDR3 loop reads CASSYSADPSFPYNEQFF.

V usage is TRBV27 and J usage is TRBJ2-3; the TRBD2 assignment by TCRdb is unverifiable without DNA. Germline V gene lookup returns CDR1 MNHEY and CDR2 SMNVEV (reference sequence). The CDR3 covers 15 residues. The CDR3 is CASTPDGRLAGTQYF.

This chain joins TRBV2 and TRBJ2-7; the D call of TRBD1 rests on TCRdb alone, since no DNA is present to check it. Germline-derived CDR1 and CDR2 are SNHLY and FYNNEI. This CDR3 region has 14 residues. CDR3: CASSFDRGAYEQYF.

The gene calls are TRBV5-1 and TRBJ2-7. Germline V gene sequence: CDR1 SGHRS, CDR2 YFSETQ. CDR3 length: 17 amino acids. The CDR3 region is CASSFGSTRGATYEQYF. Drawing the rest from reference TRBV5-1 and TRBJ2-7, the complete variable domain is KAGVTQTPRYLIKTRGQQVTLSCSPISGHRSVSWYQQTPGQGLQFLFEYFSETQRNKGNFPGRFSGRQFSNSRSEMNVSTLELGDSALYLCASSFGSTRGATYEQYFGPGTRLTVT.

This clonotype is called medium-sized (0.01 to 0.1%) based on its frequency. The rearrangement joins TRBV20-1 to TRBJ2-2; the D gene TCRdb calls, TRBD2, cannot be checked with no DNA. The CDR3 runs 16 residues. CDR1 and CDR2 from the germline V gene are DFQATT and SNEGSKA (reference sequence). The CDR3 reads CSARDIQRESGGELFF.

V and J are TRBV2 and TRBJ1-1. The CDR3 sequence is 12 residues long. In germline, CDR1 is SNHLY, CDR2 FYNNEI. CDR3 sequence: CASSEGYTEAFF. The whole variable domain, remainder taken from reference TRBV2 and TRBJ1-1, is EPEVTQTPSHQVTQMGQEVILRCVPISNHLYFYWYRQILGQKVEFLVSFYNNEISEKSEIFDDQFSVERPDGSNFTLKIRSTKLEDSAMYFCASSEGYTEAFFGQGTRLTVV.

The J gene is TRBJ2-5, the V gene TRBV18. CDR1 and CDR2 from the germline V gene are KGHSH and LQKENI. CDR3 length equals 15 residues. CDR3 in amino acids: CASSPAGTAQETQYF.

The chain has TRBV20-1 and TRBJ2-7; TCRdb's assignment of TRBD2 cannot be checked, as there is no DNA. This CDR3 has 15 residues. Germline CDR1 DFQATT, CDR2 SNEGSKA (reference sequence). The CDR3 loop is CSADSLAGEIDEQYF.

The chain has TRBV7-9 and TRBJ2-1; TCRdb outputs TRBD2, but without DNA this stays unchecked. CDR1 is SEHNR, CDR2 FQNEAQ, per germline (reference sequence). The CDR3 extends over 14 amino acids. This CDR3 reads CASSLEDSRDEQFF.

V gene TRBV20-1 combines with J gene TRBJ2-1; without DNA, the TCRdb call of TRBD1 cannot be checked. There are 15 residues in the CDR3. Per germline, CDR1 DFQATT and CDR2 SNEGSKA (reference sequence). CDR3 sequence reads: CSAANRGQLSNEQFF.

This rearrangement joins TRBV7-9 to TRBJ2-7; TCRdb's D call of TRBD2 is untestable without DNA. Germline CDR1 is SEHNR and CDR2 is FQNEAQ (reference sequence). The CDR3 length is 16 residues. The CDR3 loop is CASSLVGLAGSYEQYF.

CDR3: CATSRDAGANVLTF. The chain has TRBV15 and TRBJ2-6. In germline, CDR1 is LNHNV, CDR2 YYDKDF (reference sequence). CDR3 length: 14 residues. Full variable domain (rest looked up from reference TRBV15 and TRBJ2-6): DAMVIQNPRYQVTQFGKPVTLSCSQTLNHNVMYWYQQKSSQAPKLLFHYYDKDFNNEADTPDNFQSRRPNTSFCFLDIRSPGLGDTAMYLCATSRDAGANVLTFGAGSRLTVL.